This T cell receptor beta chain comes out of a study of blood T cells in healthy people across ages. Study background: About one barcoded beta molecule per two T cells came from capture by template switching.

Findings of the study overall: A conclusive naive versus antigen-experienced comparison was prevented by the unsorted PBMCs. Researchers deemed the diversity estimates from one million T cells underestimates.

Through a sample-barcoded 5' primer and a J-beta primer mix, a second PCR was run for roughly 6 to 11 cycles. Template switching added a 12-random-nucleotide identifier to every cDNA molecule. TCRdb reanalysed the 5' RACE reads using MiXCR and keeps one entry per CDR3 protein. Of 2 million or so distinct CDR3 sequences detected, around 48% appear once; the ten largest clones hold approximately 2%. Concerning this clonotype: The antigen remains undetermined.

Germline CDR1 MDHEN, CDR2 SYDVKM. Trimming removed 3 bases from V and 2 bases from J, with 34 bases in between. The length of the CDR3 is 22 residues. The gene calls are TRBV28 and TRBJ2-5, with D possibly matching TRBD1 (6 bases). Sequenced material: blood. The clonotype comes from a woman aged 40 to 50 in good health. This CDR3 is CASSLPTGLTITGQLYQETQYF. CDR3 DNA: TGTGCCAGCAGTTTGCCCACCGGACTCACTATTACCGGACAGCTCTATCAAGAGACCCAGTACTTC.